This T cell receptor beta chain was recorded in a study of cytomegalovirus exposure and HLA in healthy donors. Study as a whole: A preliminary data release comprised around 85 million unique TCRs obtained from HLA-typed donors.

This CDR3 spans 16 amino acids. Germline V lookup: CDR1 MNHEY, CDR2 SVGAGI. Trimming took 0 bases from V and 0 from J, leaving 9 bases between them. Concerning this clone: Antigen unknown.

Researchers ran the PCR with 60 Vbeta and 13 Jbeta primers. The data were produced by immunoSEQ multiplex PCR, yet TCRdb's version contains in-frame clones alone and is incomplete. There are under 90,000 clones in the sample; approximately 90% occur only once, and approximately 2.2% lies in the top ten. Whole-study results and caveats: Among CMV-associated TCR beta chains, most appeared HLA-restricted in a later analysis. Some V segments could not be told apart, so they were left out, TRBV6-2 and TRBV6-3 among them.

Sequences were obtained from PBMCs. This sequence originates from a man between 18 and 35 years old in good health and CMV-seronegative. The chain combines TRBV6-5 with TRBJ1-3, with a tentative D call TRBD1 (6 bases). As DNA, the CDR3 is TGTGCCAGCAGTTACTCAGGGGGGGGCTCTGGAAACACCATATATTTT. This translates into CASSYSGGGSGNTIYF.